The text below deals with one T cell receptor beta chain. It has no known antigen specificity. Base qualities are not provided; no much larger clone lies one nucleotide away. TCRbeta CDR3 regions were amplified from genomic DNA by means of the immunoSEQ Assay, a bias-controlled multiplex PCR. Per the authors' processing: Within the assay, amplification of reference gene primers was used to estimate how many nucleated cells each sample contained. To quantify the absolute abundance of each unique TCRbeta CDR3 rearrangement, sequence reads were collapsed and filtered. For each sample, productive Simpson clonality was calculated as the square root of Simpson's diversity index over productive rearrangements. TCRdb mirrors the immuneACCESS table, restricted to in-frame sequences. Some clones are absent from its copies; in checked studies, under half trace to an unresolved V gene, and the reason for the others is unknown. Clone size and V and J calls were adopted from that table, with D and trimming inferred from the DNA. The sample contains 40,000 to 45,000 clones, 92% of them found a single time. Together, the top ten hold around 13% of the sample.

The junction shows trimming of 0 bases on V and 4 bases on J, plus 12 bases between the germline ends. The CDR3 spans 15 residues, from the cysteine through the phenylalanine. Only CDR3 DNA remains: 45 bases, in frame from the first base. The germline V gene (reference sequence) sets CDR1 to SGHKS and CDR2 to YYEKEE. Whole blood was collected in K2EDTA tubes by collaborating institutions according to the institutions' own protocols. For TCRbeta analysis, collaborators shipped samples as frozen whole blood, isolated PBMCs, or DNA extracted from either of those sample types. The entry originates in a study of blood T cell repertoires in COVID-19 (dated by TCRdb to 2020 to 2022). About the full investigation: Samples covering the acute and convalescent phases of COVID-19 were provided by collaborators in the United States, Italy and Spain. The material from the prospective study consisted of cDNA or gDNA derived from T cells, B-cell-depleted T cells, or PBMCs. Deeply sampled blood TCRbeta repertoires from subjects exposed to, actively infected with, or recovered from COVID-19 were included in the dataset. The repertoires were made available in a free public database intended to serve as a resource for research on the immune response to SARS-CoV-2. The samples were drawn from the first 160 participants of the ongoing ImmuneRACE study and from 1,254 subjects provided by 6 global collaborators. The sample metadata nearly always contained a de-identified subject ID, COVID-19 status, age in years and sex. Where available, HLA class I and class II types were obtained from metadata supplied by the sample provider rather than from assay-based typing.

The study at large found these results: How much clinical and demographic metadata was included differed by source and by participant, and the metadata was provided uncurated.

The sequenced sample consisted of peripheral blood. The V gene is TRBV5-5 and the J gene is TRBJ2-3; TRBD1 is a possible D gene, resting on 6 matching bases. The clonotype comes from a human donor in a cohort sampled during active COVID-19. The bases are TGTGCCAGCAGCTTGGACCTACAGGGCCCAGATACGCAGTATTTT. Translation gives CASSLDLQGPDTQYF.